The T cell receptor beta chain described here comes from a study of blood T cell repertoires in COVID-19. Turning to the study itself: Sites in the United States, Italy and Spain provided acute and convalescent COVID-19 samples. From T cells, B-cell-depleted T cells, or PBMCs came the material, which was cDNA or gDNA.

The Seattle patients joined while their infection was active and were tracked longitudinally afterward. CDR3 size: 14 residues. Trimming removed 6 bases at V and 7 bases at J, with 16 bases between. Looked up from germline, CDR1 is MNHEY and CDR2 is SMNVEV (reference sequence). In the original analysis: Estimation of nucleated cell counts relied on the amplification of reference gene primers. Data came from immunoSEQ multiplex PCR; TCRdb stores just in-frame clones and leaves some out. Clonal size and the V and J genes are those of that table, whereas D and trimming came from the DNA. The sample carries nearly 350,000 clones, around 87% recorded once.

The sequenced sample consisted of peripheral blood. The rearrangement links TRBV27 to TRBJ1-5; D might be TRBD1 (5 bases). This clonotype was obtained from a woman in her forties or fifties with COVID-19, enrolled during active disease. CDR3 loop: CASRPSRVLQPQHF. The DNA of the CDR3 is TGTGCCAGCAGACCGTCCAGGGTCCTGCAGCCCCAGCATTTT.